These 7 T cell receptor beta chains originate from one sample sequenced in a study of T-cell memory formation after mild COVID-19. TCRdb reprocessed the 5' RACE reads with MiXCR, giving one entry per CDR3 protein. The sample shows about 340,000 distinct CDR3 sequences, 13% of them seen only once. The sequencing sample was made of PBMCs or a T cell subset sorted from them (not recorded which). Every receptor here comes from a young man who had mild COVID-19 (a few samples of this study predate the infection). Cell type and time point are not known.

V usage is TRBV18 and J usage is TRBJ2-1, with 9 nucleotides matching TRBD1. This CDR3 has 15 residues. Germline loops: CDR1 KGHSH, CDR2 LQKENI. V shed 6 bases, J shed 5 bases, and the junction held 8 bases outside the gene matches. The CDR3 region is CASSSRDRADNEQFF. CDR3 in DNA: TGTGCCAGCTCTAGCCGGGACAGGGCTGACAATGAGCAGTTCTTC.

The gene calls are TRBV4-2 and TRBJ2-7, with D perhaps matching TRBD1 (6 bases). Germline V lookup: CDR1 LGHNA, CDR2 YNFKEQ. V lost 1 base and J 3 bases, leaving 10 bases between the germline ends. The CDR3 sequence is 14 residues long. The CDR3 DNA reads TGTGCCAGCAGCCAAGGATCAGGGGACTACGAGCAGTACTTC. It translates to CASSQGSGDYEQYF.

The chain employs TRBV2 and TRBJ2-5; D not certain. The germline gives CDR1 SNHLY, CDR2 FYNNEI. The CDR3 totals 14 residues. DNA of the CDR3: TGTGCAGTGGCGTTCACCGGCACTGGGGAGACCCAGTACTTC. Amino acid sequence: CAVAFTGTGETQYF.

This clonotype appeared a few times. The rearrangement uses TRBV12-3 or TRBV12-4 and TRBJ1-1, with D perhaps matching TRBD1 (5 bases). The CDR3 has 14 amino acids. V shed 0 bases and J shed 4 bases, with 9 bases lying between them. CDR3 bases: TGTGCCAGCAGTTTAGCTTTAGGGGTCACTGAAGCTTTCTTT. Its translation is CASSLALGVTEAFF.

The rearrangement uses TRBV6-6 and TRBJ2-3; 7 bases line up with TRBD2. Germline loops: CDR1 MNHNY, CDR2 SVGAGI (reference sequence). Germline trimming cut 3 bases from V and 6 bases from J; bases unmatched to any gene: 6. The CDR3 is 14 amino acids. In DNA, the CDR3 is TGTGCCAGCAGTTATGAGCGGGGTCTGGATACGCAGTATTTT. Amino acid sequence: CASSYERGLDTQYF.

The genes are TRBV25-1 and TRBJ2-5; maybe TRBD2 (7 bases). There are 15 residues in the CDR3. The germline V gene encodes CDR1 MGHDK and CDR2 SYGVNS. V lost 5 bases to trimming and J lost 5 bases, with 18 bases between them. CDR3 region: CASSQPRGRGETQYF. CDR3 DNA: TGTGCCAGCAGTCAGCCCCGGGGGAGGGGGGAGACCCAGTACTTC.

This clonotype was picked up a small number of times. The chain is built from TRBV6-5 and TRBJ2-3; the match to TRBD1 covers 9 bases. This CDR3 has 15 residues. J was trimmed by 0 bases and V by 6 bases; bases with no gene match: 4. Germline CDR1 reads MNHEY; CDR2 reads SVGAGI. The CDR3 sequence is CASSGTGPSTDTQYF. In nucleotides, the CDR3 is TGTGCCAGCAGCGGGACAGGGCCTAGCACAGATACGCAGTATTTT.